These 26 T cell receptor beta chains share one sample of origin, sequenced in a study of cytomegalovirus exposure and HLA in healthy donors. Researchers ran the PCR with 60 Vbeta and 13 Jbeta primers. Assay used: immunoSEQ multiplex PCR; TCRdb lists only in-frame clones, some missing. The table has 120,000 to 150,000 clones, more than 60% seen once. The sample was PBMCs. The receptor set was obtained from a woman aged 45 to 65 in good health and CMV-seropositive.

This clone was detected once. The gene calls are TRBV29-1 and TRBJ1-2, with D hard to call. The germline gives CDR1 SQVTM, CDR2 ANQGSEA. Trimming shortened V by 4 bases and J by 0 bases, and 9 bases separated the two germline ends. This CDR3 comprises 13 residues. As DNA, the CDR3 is TGCAGCGTTGTCACCAGGACTAACTATGGCTACACCTTC. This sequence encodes CSVVTRTNYGYTF.

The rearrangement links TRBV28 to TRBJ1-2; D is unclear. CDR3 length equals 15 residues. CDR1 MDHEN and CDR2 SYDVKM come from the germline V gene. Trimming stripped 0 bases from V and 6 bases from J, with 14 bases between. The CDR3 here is CASSLWGPVLHGYTF. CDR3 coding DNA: TGTGCCAGCAGTTTATGGGGCCCCGTCCTCCATGGCTACACCTTC.

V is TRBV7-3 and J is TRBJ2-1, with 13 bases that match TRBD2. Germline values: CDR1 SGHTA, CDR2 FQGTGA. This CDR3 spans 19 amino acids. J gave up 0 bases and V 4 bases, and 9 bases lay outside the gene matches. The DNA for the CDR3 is TGTGCCAGCAGCTCTACCGGGACTAGCGGGGTAGGCTCCTACAATGAGCAGTTCTTC. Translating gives CASSSTGTSGVGSYNEQFF.

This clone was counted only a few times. The CDR3 spells CASSLARRQPGDVGDTQYF. CDR3 sequence (DNA): TGTGCCAGCAGCTTGGCCCGCCGACAGCCGGGAGATGTGGGAGATACGCAGTATTTT. The genes are TRBV5-8 and TRBJ2-3; possibly TRBD2 for D (6 bases). Trimming stripped 0 bases from V and 5 bases from J, with 25 bases between. CDR1 is SGHTS and CDR2 is YDEGEE in the germline V gene. The CDR3 runs to 19 residues.

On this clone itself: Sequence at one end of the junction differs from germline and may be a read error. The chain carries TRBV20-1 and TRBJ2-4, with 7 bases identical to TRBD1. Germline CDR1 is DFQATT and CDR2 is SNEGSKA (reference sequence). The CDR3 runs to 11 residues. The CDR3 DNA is TGCAGTGCTCTGACCGGCAGGGGGATAAACTTC. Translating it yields CSALTGRGINF.

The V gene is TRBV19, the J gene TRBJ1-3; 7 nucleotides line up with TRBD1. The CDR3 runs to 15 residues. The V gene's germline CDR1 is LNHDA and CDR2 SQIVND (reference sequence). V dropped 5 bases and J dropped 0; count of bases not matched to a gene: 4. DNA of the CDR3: TGTGCCAGTAGTTTCGACAGGGACTCTGGAAACACCATATATTTT. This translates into CASSFDRDSGNTIYF.

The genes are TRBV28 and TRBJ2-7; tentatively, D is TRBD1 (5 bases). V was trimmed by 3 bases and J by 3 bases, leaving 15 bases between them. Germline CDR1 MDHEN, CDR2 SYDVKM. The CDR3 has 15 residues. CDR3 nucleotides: TGTGCCAGCAGTTTGGGGCAGGGTGGTGGCTACGAGCAGTACTTC. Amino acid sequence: CASSLGQGGGYEQYF.

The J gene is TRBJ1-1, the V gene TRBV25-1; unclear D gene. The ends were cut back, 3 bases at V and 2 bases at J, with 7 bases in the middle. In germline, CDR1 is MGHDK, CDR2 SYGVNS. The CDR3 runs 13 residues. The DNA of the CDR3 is TGTGCCAGCAGTGAGGGCGCAAACACTGAAGCTTTCTTT. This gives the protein CASSEGANTEAFF. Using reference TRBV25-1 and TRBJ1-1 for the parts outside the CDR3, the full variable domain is EADIYQTPRYLVIGTGKKITLECSQTMGHDKMYWYQQDPGMELHLIHYSYGVNSTEKGDLSSESTVSRIRTEHFPLTLESARPSHTSQYLCASSEGANTEAFFGQGTRLTVV.

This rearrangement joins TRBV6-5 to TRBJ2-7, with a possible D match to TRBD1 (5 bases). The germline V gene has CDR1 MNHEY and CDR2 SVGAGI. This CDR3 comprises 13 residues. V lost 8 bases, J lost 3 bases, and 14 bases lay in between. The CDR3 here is CASARPQGYEQYF. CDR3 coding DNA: TGTGCCAGCGCCCGGCCTCAGGGCTACGAGCAGTACTTC.

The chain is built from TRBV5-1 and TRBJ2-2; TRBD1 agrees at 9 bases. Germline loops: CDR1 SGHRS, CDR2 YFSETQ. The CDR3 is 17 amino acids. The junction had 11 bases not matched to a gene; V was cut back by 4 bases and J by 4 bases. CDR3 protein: CASSKLGQGWGTGELFF. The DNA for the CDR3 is TGCGCCAGCAGCAAGCTCGGACAGGGGTGGGGCACCGGGGAGCTGTTTTTT. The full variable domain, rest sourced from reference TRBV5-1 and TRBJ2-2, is KAGVTQTPRYLIKTRGQQVTLSCSPISGHRSVSWYQQTPGQGLQFLFEYFSETQRNKGNFPGRFSGRQFSNSRSEMNVSTLELGDSALYLCASSKLGQGWGTGELFFGEGSRLTVL.

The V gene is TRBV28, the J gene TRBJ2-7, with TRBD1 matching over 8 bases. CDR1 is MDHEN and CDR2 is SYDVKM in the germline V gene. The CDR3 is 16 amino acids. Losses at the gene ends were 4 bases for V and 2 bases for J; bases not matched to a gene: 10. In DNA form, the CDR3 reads TGTGCCAGCAGTTCCCTCTCCGGGACAGGCCCCTACGAGCAGTACTTC. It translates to CASSSLSGTGPYEQYF.

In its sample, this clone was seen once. The CDR3 DNA reads TGTGCCAGCAGCTTAGCGGGGGGGGACGAGACCCAGTACTTC. Its translation: CASSLAGGDETQYF. This chain uses TRBV7-2 with TRBJ2-5, with TRBD2 identical over 7 bases. The CDR3 is made up of 14 amino acids. CDR1 SGHTA and CDR2 FQGNSA come from the germline V gene. J was trimmed by 5 bases and V by 0 bases; bases with no gene match: 3.

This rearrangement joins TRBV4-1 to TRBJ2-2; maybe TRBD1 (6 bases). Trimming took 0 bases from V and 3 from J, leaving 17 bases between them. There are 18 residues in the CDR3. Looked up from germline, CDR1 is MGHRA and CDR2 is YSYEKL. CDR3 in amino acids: CASSQDTTGLRDTGELFF. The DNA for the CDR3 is TGCGCCAGCAGCCAAGATACTACAGGGCTACGGGACACCGGGGAGCTGTTTTTT.

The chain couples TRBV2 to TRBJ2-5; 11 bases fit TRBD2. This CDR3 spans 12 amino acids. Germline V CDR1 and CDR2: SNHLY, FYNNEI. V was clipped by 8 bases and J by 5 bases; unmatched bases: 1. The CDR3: CASGTSGETQYF. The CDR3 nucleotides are TGTGCCAGCGGGACTAGCGGCGAGACCCAGTACTTC.

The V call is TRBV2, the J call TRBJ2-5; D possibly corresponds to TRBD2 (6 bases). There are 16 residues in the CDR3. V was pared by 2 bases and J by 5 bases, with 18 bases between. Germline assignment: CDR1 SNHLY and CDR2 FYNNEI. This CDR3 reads CASSEPSVGGGETQYF. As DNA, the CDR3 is TGTGCCAGCAGTGAACCTAGCGTGGGGGGTGGTGAGACCCAGTACTTC. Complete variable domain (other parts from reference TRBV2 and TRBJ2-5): EPEVTQTPSHQVTQMGQEVILRCVPISNHLYFYWYRQILGQKVEFLVSFYNNEISEKSEIFDDQFSVERPDGSNFTLKIRSTKLEDSAMYFCASSEPSVGGGETQYFGPGTRLLVL.

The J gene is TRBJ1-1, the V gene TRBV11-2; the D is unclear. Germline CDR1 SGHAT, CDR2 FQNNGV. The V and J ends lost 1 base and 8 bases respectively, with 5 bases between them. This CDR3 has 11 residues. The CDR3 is CASSLVKEAFF. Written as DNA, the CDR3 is TGTGCCAGCAGCTTAGTTAAAGAAGCTTTCTTT.

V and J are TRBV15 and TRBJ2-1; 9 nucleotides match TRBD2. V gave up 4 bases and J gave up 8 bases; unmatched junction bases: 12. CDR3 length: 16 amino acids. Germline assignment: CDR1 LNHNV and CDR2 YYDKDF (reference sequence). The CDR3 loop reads CATSNRRAGGRDEQFF. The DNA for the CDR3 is TGTGCCACCAGCAACCGGCGAGCGGGGGGAAGGGATGAGCAGTTCTTC.

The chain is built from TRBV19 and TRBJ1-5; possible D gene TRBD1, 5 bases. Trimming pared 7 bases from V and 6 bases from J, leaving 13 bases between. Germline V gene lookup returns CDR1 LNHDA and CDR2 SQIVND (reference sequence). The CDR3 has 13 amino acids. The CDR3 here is CASTQGVGQPQHF. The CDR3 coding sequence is TGTGCCAGTACGCAGGGCGTAGGTCAGCCCCAGCATTTT.

The CDR3 region has the DNA TGTGCCAGCAGCCCAAAACTAGCGGGGAACACCTACGAGCAGTACTTC. Protein product: CASSPKLAGNTYEQYF. V and J are TRBV5-6 and TRBJ2-7; TRBD2 matches 10 bases. CDR1 and CDR2 from the germline V gene are SGHDT and YYEEEE. The V segment lost 4 bases and the J segment 2 bases; nucleotides outside the gene matches: 9. The CDR3 length is 16 residues.

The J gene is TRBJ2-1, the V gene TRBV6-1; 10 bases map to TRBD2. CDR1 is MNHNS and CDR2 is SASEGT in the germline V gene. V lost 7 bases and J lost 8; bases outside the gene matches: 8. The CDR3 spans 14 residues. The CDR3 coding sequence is TGTGCCAGCACCAAGCGGGGGGGCGAAGATGAGCAGTTCTTC. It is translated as CASTKRGGEDEQFF.

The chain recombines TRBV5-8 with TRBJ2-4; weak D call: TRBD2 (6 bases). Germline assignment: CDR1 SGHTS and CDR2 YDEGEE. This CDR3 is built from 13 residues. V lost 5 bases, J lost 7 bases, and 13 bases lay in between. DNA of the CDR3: TGTGCCAGCAGGAACAGCGGGTCTAACATTCAGTACTTC. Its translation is CASRNSGSNIQYF.

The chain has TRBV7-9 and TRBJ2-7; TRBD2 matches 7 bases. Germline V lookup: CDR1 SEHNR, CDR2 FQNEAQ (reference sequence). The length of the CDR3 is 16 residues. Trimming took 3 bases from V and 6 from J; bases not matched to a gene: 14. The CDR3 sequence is CASSFGKTSRSGEQYF. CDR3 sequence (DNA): TGTGCCAGCAGCTTCGGTAAGACTAGCCGTTCGGGCGAGCAGTACTTC.

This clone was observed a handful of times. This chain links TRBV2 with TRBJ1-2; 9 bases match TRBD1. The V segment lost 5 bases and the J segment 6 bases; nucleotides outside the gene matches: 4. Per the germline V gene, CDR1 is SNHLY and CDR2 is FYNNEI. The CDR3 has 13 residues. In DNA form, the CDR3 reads TGTGCCAGCAGTTTTCGGACAGGGGATGGCTACACCTTC. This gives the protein CASSFRTGDGYTF.

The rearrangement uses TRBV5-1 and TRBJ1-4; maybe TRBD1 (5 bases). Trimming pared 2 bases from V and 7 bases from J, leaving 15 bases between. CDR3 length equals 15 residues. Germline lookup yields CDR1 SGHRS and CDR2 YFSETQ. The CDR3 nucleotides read TGCGCCAGCAGCTTAGAACCAGGGCGGGGTGAAAAACTGTTTTTT. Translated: CASSLEPGRGEKLFF.

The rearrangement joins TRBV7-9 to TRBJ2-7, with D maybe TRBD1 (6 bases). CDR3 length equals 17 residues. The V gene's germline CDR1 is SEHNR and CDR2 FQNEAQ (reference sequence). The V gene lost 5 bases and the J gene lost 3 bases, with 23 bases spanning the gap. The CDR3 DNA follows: TGTGCCAGCAGCCCCGCCGGCTCCCAGGGGCTGAACTACGAGCAGTACTTC. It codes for CASSPAGSQGLNYEQYF.

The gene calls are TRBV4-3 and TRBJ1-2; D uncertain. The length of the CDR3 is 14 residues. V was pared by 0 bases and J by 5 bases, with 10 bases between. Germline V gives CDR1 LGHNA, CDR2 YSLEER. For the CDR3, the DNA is TGCGCCAGCAGCCAAGAATTCAGGAAATATGGCTACACCTTC. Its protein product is CASSQEFRKYGYTF.